These 16 T cell receptor beta chains were all obtained from the same sample, sequenced in a study of cytomegalovirus exposure and HLA in healthy donors. The PCR ran on 60 Vbeta and 13 Jbeta primers. Some clones are missing from TCRdb's copy, which holds only in-frame ones; the method was immunoSEQ multiplex PCR. In the table there are around 150,000 clones, 82% of which are singletons. What was sequenced was PBMCs. The receptor source for this set is a girl between 10 and 17 years old in good health and CMV-seropositive.

This sequence joins TRBV5-5 and TRBJ2-5, with D uncertain. CDR3 size: 14 residues. Between the trimmed V and J ends, which lost 2 bases and 1 base, there was a span of 9 bases. CDR1 is SGHKS, CDR2 YYEKEE, per germline (reference sequence). The CDR3 reads CASSLATAQETQYF. CDR3 DNA: TGTGCCAGCAGCTTAGCGACCGCCCAAGAGACCCAGTACTTC.

The CDR3 spells CASSPIRGGTHYEQYF. In nucleotides, the CDR3 is TGTGCCAGCAGCCCTATCCGGGGGGGGACCCACTACGAGCAGTACTTC. The chain has TRBV11-2 and TRBJ2-7, with TRBD2 identical over 8 bases. The ends lost 5 bases at V and 3 bases at J; junction bases unmatched: 12. The germline CDR1 and CDR2 sequences are SGHAT and FQNNGV. This CDR3 is built from 16 residues.

The chain has TRBV6-5 and TRBJ2-5; D gene uncertain. Germline V CDR1 and CDR2: MNHEY, SVGAGI. CDR3 length: 16 residues. Trimming cost V 0 bases and J 5 bases, with 16 bases left between them. The CDR3 DNA sequence: TGTGCCAGCAGTTACTCGCGGTTGTCAGAGTACGAGACCCAGTACTTC. It encodes CASSYSRLSEYETQYF.

This clone occurred once. This sequence joins TRBV28 and TRBJ2-1; 10 nucleotides match TRBD2. The length of the CDR3 is 15 residues. The V gene's germline CDR1 is MDHEN and CDR2 SYDVKM. After removal of 1 base from V and 7 bases from J, the junction contained 4 bases not matched to a gene. The CDR3 loop is CASSLLTSGTNEQFF. CDR3 coding DNA: TGTGCCAGCAGTTTATTAACTAGCGGGACTAATGAGCAGTTCTTC.

The V gene is TRBV27, the J gene TRBJ2-7, with a possible D match to TRBD2 (5 bases). The CDR3 is made up of 15 amino acids. V was trimmed by 4 bases and J by 4 bases, leaving 17 bases between them. Germline V CDR1 and CDR2: MNHEY, SMNVEV (reference sequence). In nucleotides, the CDR3 is TGTGCCAGCAGTTCCGGCCGGGGTTGGCGGTACGAGCAGTACTTC. Translation: CASSSGRGWRYEQYF.

The rearrangement links TRBV18 to TRBJ1-2, with D hard to call. Trimming left V 2 bases short and J 1 base short, with 14 bases between. The CDR3 is 16 residues long. Per germline, CDR1 KGHSH and CDR2 LQKENI. This CDR3 reads CASSPMAGRLNYGYTF. In DNA form, the CDR3 reads TGTGCCAGCTCACCAATGGCGGGGAGACTTAACTATGGCTACACCTTC.

The chain joins TRBV19 to TRBJ2-5, with 8 bases fitting TRBD1. The length of the CDR3 is 13 residues. Germline V gives CDR1 LNHDA, CDR2 SQIVND (reference sequence). Trimming took 4 bases from V and 2 from J; bases not matched to a gene: 0. Here the CDR3 DNA reads TGTGCCAGTAGTAACAGGGGGCAAGAGACCCAGTACTTC. It codes for CASSNRGQETQYF.

The chain combines TRBV9 with TRBJ1-4; no clear D gene. Trimming left V 5 bases short and J 0 bases short, with 11 bases between. The CDR3 length is 15 residues. Looked up from germline, CDR1 is SGDLS and CDR2 is YYNGEE. The CDR3 here is CASSLTPATNEKLFF. The CDR3 DNA is TGTGCCAGCAGTCTTACACCCGCAACTAATGAAAAACTGTTTTTT. The complete variable domain, with remaining parts taken from reference TRBV9 and TRBJ1-4, reads DSGVTQTPKHLITATGQRVTLRCSPRSGDLSVYWYQQSLDQGLQFLIQYYNGEERAKGNILERFSAQQFPDLHSELNLSSLELGDSALYFCASSLTPATNEKLFFGSGTQLSVL.

The genes are TRBV6-9 and TRBJ2-7; 9 bases agree with TRBD2. The germline V gene encodes CDR1 MNHGY and CDR2 SVAAGI. The junction had 12 bases not matched to a gene; V was cut back by 5 bases and J by 4 bases. The CDR3 length is 16 residues. CDR3 amino acids: CASSPLAASGAYEQYF. As DNA, the CDR3 is TGTGCCAGCAGTCCCCTGGCGGCTAGCGGGGCTTACGAGCAGTACTTC.

The chain combines TRBV2 with TRBJ2-3; 8 nucleotides align to TRBD1. V shed 4 bases and J 2 bases; nucleotides not matched to a gene: 5. Germline V gene sequence: CDR1 SNHLY, CDR2 FYNNEI. The CDR3 covers 15 residues. CDR3 coding DNA: TGTGCCAGCAGTGGATGGACAGGGCCCACAGATACGCAGTATTTT. As protein: CASSGWTGPTDTQYF.

The chain is built from TRBV29-1 and TRBJ2-7; TRBD1 matches 8 bases. From germline, CDR1 is SQVTM and CDR2 ANQGSEA. The CDR3 extends over 12 amino acids. V was clipped by 5 bases and J by 4 bases; unmatched bases: 4. The DNA of the CDR3 is TGCAGCGTTACAGGGGGATTGTACGAGCAGTACTTC. Protein sequence: CSVTGGLYEQYF.

The V gene is TRBV6-6, the J gene TRBJ1-4, with a tentative D call TRBD1 (5 bases). This CDR3 is 15 amino acids long. CDR1 and CDR2 from the germline V gene are MNHNY and SVGAGI (reference sequence). V was trimmed by 2 bases and J by 3 bases, leaving 10 bases between them. The CDR3 loop reads CASSYAGEANEKLFF. CDR3 nucleotides: TGTGCCAGCAGTTACGCGGGGGAGGCTAATGAAAAACTGTTTTTT.

The rearrangement joins TRBV27 to TRBJ2-3, with 8 bases aligning to TRBD1. The CDR3 loop spans 15 amino acids. Germline CDR1 MNHEY, CDR2 SMNVEV (reference sequence). After removal of 1 base from V and 4 bases from J, the junction contained 4 bases not matched to a gene. The CDR3 reads CASSLWTGRPDTQYF. DNA for the CDR3: TGTGCCAGCAGTTTATGGACAGGGCGCCCAGATACGCAGTATTTT.

This clone was seen just once. CDR3 loop: CAWTRDRNYGYTF. The CDR3 DNA reads TGTGCCTGGACCCGGGACAGAAACTATGGCTACACCTTC. J is TRBJ1-2 and V is TRBV30; 7 positions agree with TRBD1. This CDR3 comprises 13 residues. The germline V gene encodes CDR1 GTSNPN and CDR2 SVGIG (reference sequence). V dropped 4 bases and J dropped 2; count of bases not matched to a gene: 4.

The CDR3 spells CASSYGEDSYEQYF. The CDR3 bases are TGTGCCAGCAGTTACGGGGAGGACTCCTACGAGCAGTACTTC. The chain links TRBV6-5 to TRBJ2-7, with a weak D call TRBD2 (6 bases). There are 14 residues in the CDR3. In germline, CDR1 is MNHEY, CDR2 SVGAGI. The V end was cut by 2 bases, the J end by 0 bases, with 8 bases between.

V is TRBV27 and J is TRBJ2-7, with no clear D. This CDR3 is built from 14 residues. Trimming cost V 3 bases and J 1 base, with 10 bases left between them. Per germline, CDR1 MNHEY and CDR2 SMNVEV (reference sequence). The CDR3 sequence is CASSLTLHSYEQYF. The CDR3 region has the DNA TGTGCCAGCAGTTTGACTCTACATTCCTACGAGCAGTACTTC.